The entry below describes one T cell receptor (beta chain). Its matching antigen is unknown. The PCR was carried out with 60 Vbeta primers and 13 Jbeta primers. The repertoire was sequenced with immunoSEQ multiplex PCR; TCRdb's copy has only in-frame clones and lacks some. This sample's table has 21,000 or so clones. The data are from a study of cytomegalovirus exposure and HLA in healthy donors. Study observations and caveats: The study designated roughly 150 TCR beta chains cytomegalovirus-associated.

Input material: PBMCs. The TCR was taken from a man aged 55 to 70 in good health and CMV-seropositive.

Here the CDR3 reads CSAHGDNEQFF. The CDR3, as DNA: TGCAGTGCTCACGGGGACAATGAGCAGTTCTTC. J is TRBJ2-1 and V is TRBV20-1, with D perhaps matching TRBD2 (5 bases). CDR1 is DFQATT and CDR2 is SNEGSKA in the germline V gene (reference sequence). The germline V and J ends were trimmed by 5 bases and 5 bases, with 7 bases remaining between them. This CDR3 is built from 11 residues.